This T cell receptor (beta chain) was profiled in a study of control samples from healthy donors and cancer patients. Measured with immunoSEQ multiplex PCR; TCRdb has only the in-frame clones, and not every one. The profile shows some 130,000 clones, roughly 90% of them singletons. The CDR3 loop spans 16 amino acids. Germline V gene sequence: CDR1 SGHNT, CDR2 YYREEE (reference sequence). The ends were cut back, 6 bases at V and 5 bases at J, with 22 bases in the middle. This receptor was obtained from a middle-aged man in good health. The V gene is TRBV5-4, the J gene TRBJ2-3, with a weak D call TRBD2 (5 bases). Material for sequencing was blood. The CDR3 is CASNPVPGIRGDTQYF. The CDR3 DNA reads TGTGCCAGCAACCCAGTACCGGGGATCCGAGGAGATACGCAGTATTTT.